This TCR beta chain was identified during a study of cytomegalovirus exposure and HLA in healthy donors. Study observations and caveats: Reports state that TCR beta sequences accurately predicted most subjects' HLA-A and HLA-B alleles. In a later analysis, DRB1 alleles had the most associated TCRs; HLA-C alleles the fewest. Being indistinguishable, some V segments were excluded, TRBV6-2 and TRBV6-3 among them.

Concerning this clone: Antigen specificity is unknown.

The V gene lost 3 bases and the J gene lost 6 bases, with 15 bases spanning the gap. Germline lookup yields CDR1 SGHTA and CDR2 FQGNSA. The CDR3 spans 14 residues. Vbeta (60) and Jbeta (13) primers were used in the PCR. The protocol was immunoSEQ multiplex PCR, while the TCRdb copy is restricted to in-frame clones and leaves out a portion. The table has tens of thousands of clones, roughly four fifths seen once; the top ten hold around 4.8%. As for the donors, each was a healthy bone marrow donor. Sequencing was done on a sample of PBMCs. The sequence was collected from a man in his forties or fifties in good health and CMV-seronegative. The rearrangement uses TRBV7-2 and TRBJ2-7; a weak D match, TRBD1 (6 bases). The CDR3 DNA sequence: TGTGCCAGCAGCTTCTTACAGGGAAGGGGCGAGCAGTACTTC. Residues: CASSFLQGRGEQYF.